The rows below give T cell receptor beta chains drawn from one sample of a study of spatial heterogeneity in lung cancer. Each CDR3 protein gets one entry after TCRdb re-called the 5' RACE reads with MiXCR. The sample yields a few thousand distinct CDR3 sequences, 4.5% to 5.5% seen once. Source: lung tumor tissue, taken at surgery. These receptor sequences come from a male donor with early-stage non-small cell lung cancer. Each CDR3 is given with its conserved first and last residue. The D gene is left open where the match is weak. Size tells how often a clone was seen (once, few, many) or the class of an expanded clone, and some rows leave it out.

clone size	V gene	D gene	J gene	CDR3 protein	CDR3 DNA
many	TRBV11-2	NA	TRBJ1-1	CASTNSPMGGGTEAFF	TGTGCCAGCACCAACTCCCCCATGGGAGGGGGAACTGAAGCTTTCTTT
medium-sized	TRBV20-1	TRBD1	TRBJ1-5	CSARGQGVYSNQPQHF	TGCAGTGCGCGGGGACAGGGGGTTTATAGCAATCAGCCCCAGCATTTT
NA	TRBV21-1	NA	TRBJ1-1	CASSFRRRPVMNTEAFF	TGTGCCAGCAGCTTTAGGAGACGGCCGGTCATGAACACTGAAGCTTTCTTT
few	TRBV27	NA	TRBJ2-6	CASSLLSDSSGANVLTF	TGTGCCAGCAGTTTGCTATCAGACAGCTCTGGGGCCAACGTCCTGACTTTC
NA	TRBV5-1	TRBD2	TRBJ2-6	CASSAGVVGANVLTF	TGCGCCAGCAGCGCGGGGGTTGTTGGGGCCAACGTCCTGACTTTC
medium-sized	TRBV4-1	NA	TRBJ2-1	CASSPREGREQFF	TGCGCCAGCAGCCCCCGTGAAGGGAGAGAGCAGTTCTTC
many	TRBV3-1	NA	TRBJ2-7	CASSQSYEQYF	TGTGCCAGCAGCCAATCCTACGAGCAGTACTTC
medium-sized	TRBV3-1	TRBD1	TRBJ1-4	CASSQSLTGLGEKLFF	TGTGCCAGCAGCCAGTCCTTGACAGGGTTGGGGGAAAAACTGTTTTTT
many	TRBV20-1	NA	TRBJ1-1	CSARGLTGFEAFF	TGCAGTGCTAGAGGTTTAACAGGGTTTGAAGCTTTCTTT
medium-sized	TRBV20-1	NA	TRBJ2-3	CSARGDGIDTQYF	TGCAGTGCTAGAGGGGACGGGATAGATACGCAGTATTTT
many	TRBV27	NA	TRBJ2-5	CASSLRAQETQYF	TGTGCCAGCAGTTTAAGGGCCCAAGAGACCCAGTACTTC
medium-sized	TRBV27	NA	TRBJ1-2	CASSSRQALGYGYTF	TGTGCCAGCAGTTCTCGACAGGCTTTAGGATATGGCTACACCTTC
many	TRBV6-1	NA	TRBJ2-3	CASGDLSVSPDTQYF	TGTGCCAGCGGTGACCTGTCCGTGAGTCCAGATACGCAGTATTTT
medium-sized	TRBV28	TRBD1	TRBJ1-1	CASSGLEASSAGGTEAFF	TGTGCCAGCAGTGGATTAGAGGCCTCCTCCGCAGGGGGGACTGAAGCTTTCTTT
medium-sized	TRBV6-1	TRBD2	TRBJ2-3	CASKRGLQADTQYF	TGTGCCAGCAAGCGGGGACTGCAGGCAGATACGCAGTATTTT
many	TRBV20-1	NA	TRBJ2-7	CSADSRTLGEQYF	TGCAGTGCTGACAGCCGAACCCTAGGCGAGCAGTACTTC
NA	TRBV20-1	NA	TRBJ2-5	CSASPGLQETQYF	TGCAGTGCTAGCCCGGGACTCCAAGAGACCCAGTACTTC
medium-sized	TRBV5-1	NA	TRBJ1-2	CASSLGSGYDGYTF	TGCGCCAGCAGCTTGGGTTCAGGGTACGATGGCTACACCTTC
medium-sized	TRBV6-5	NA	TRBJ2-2	CASSYSLTAWPTGELFF	TGTGCCAGCAGTTACTCCCTGACAGCTTGGCCCACCGGGGAGCTGTTTTTT
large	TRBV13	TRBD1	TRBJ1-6	CASSSRGQGWNSPLHF	TGTGCCAGCAGCTCCCGGGGACAGGGGTGGAATTCACCCCTCCACTTT
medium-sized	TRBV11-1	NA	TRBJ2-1	CASSLARLNEQFF	TGTGCCAGCAGCTTAGCGCGTCTCAATGAGCAGTTCTTC
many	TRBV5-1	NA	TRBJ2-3	CASSLVGDTQYF	TGCGCCAGCAGCTTGGTAGGGGATACGCAGTATTTT
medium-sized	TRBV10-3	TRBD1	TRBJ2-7	CAISGDREVNEQYF	TGTGCCATCAGTGGGGACAGGGAAGTAAACGAGCAGTACTTC
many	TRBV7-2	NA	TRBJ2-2	CASSPLTSRELFF	TGTGCCAGCAGCCCCTTAACGTCCCGGGAGCTGTTTTTT
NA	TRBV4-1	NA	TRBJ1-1	CASSQDRGEIEAFF	TGCGCCAGCAGCCAAGATCGGGGAGAGATTGAAGCTTTCTTT
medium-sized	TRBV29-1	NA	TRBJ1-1	CSVARHMNTEAFF	TGCAGCGTTGCACGCCACATGAACACTGAAGCTTTCTTT
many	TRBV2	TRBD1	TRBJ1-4	CASSSPRQGGEKLFF	TGTGCCAGCAGTTCCCCCAGACAGGGGGGAGAAAAACTGTTTTTT
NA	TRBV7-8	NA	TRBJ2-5	CASSFRGRQETQYF	TGTGCCAGCAGCTTTAGGGGACGCCAAGAGACCCAGTACTTC
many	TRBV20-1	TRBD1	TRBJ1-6	CSAREPQGANIYNSPLHF	TGCAGTGCTAGAGAACCGCAGGGGGCCAATATTTATAATTCACCCCTCCACTTT